The table lists the clone carrying this T cell receptor beta chain with a count of one. The target antigen is unknown. Measured with immunoSEQ multiplex PCR; TCRdb has only the in-frame clones, and not every one. The sample records 2 million to 2.5 million clones, approximately 93% being singletons. V shed 5 bases and J 7 bases; nucleotides not matched to a gene: 7. This CDR3 comprises 15 residues. CDR1 and CDR2 from the germline V gene are LNHNV and YYDKDF (reference sequence). The data originate from a study of shared clonotypes between healthy human individuals. Study findings and constraints: Limited genetic and exposure-history diversity came from having few donors. Clonotypes that were shared across four donors made up approximately 5.1% of naive CD4 clonotypes.

The TCR was taken from a young man in good health. Some clones in this sample may be carry-over from other donors' samples. The gene calls are TRBV15 and TRBJ2-1; 11 positions match TRBD2. Source material: naive CD4+ T cells from PBMCs. Indicated subset: CD45RA+ positively selected. The CDR3 loop reads CATSLPGLAVNEQFF. The CDR3 region has the DNA TGTGCCACCAGCCTACCGGGACTAGCGGTTAATGAGCAGTTCTTC. The whole variable domain, remainder taken from reference TRBV15 and TRBJ2-1, is DAMVIQNPRYQVTQFGKPVTLSCSQTLNHNVMYWYQQKSSQAPKLLFHYYDKDFNNEADTPDNFQSRRPNTSFCFLDIRSPGLGDTAMYLCATSLPGLAVNEQFFGPGTRLTVL.